This T cell receptor beta chain originates from a study of cytomegalovirus exposure and HLA in healthy donors. PCR involved 60 Vbeta and 13 Jbeta primers. Sequencing was performed with immunoSEQ multiplex PCR; in TCRdb, only in-frame clones are kept and a portion is missing. The sample has tens of thousands of clones; the top ten hold 2.3%. Germline values: CDR1 LGHNA, CDR2 YSLEER. This CDR3 region has 17 residues. The ends were cut back, 4 bases at V and 4 bases at J, with 22 bases in the middle. This TCR derives from a female donor in good health and CMV-seronegative. The genes are TRBV4-3 and TRBJ1-1; D perhaps matches TRBD1 (6 bases). Sequencing input: PBMCs. The chain's CDR3 is CASSLPGGEGGITEAFF. The CDR3 nucleotides are TGCGCCAGCAGCCTCCCCGGGGGGGAGGGGGGAATCACTGAAGCTTTCTTT.